This note documents a single T cell receptor beta chain sequence. The data were taken from a study of control samples from healthy donors and cancer patients. Sequenced by immunoSEQ multiplex PCR; TCRdb stores in-frame clones only, minus some. Found here are 120,000 or so clones, about 89% of them singletons; the top ten hold 2.9%. Germline values: CDR1 SGHRS, CDR2 YFSETQ. The V end lost 4 bases, the J end lost 4 bases, and 19 bases lay between the germline ends. There are 16 residues in the CDR3. The receptor comes from a man in his fifties or sixties in good health. The sequenced sample consisted of blood. This chain links TRBV5-1 with TRBJ2-3, with a possible D match to TRBD1 (6 bases). CDR3 bases: TGCGCCAGCAGCCACGGGGACATCCAGAGATCAGATACGCAGTATTTT. Amino acids: CASSHGDIQRSDTQYF.